The 26 T cell receptor beta chains given below trace back to one sample, sequenced in a study of blood T cell repertoires in COVID-19. Produced via immunoSEQ multiplex PCR; TCRdb's table is partial and in-frame only. The repertoire includes about 380,000 clones, 70% to 90% of them detected once, and roughly 1.2% sits in the top ten. The sample taken for sequencing was PBMCs or T cells enriched from blood (not recorded which). The receptor set was obtained from a woman aged 18-29 years who had recovered from COVID-19.

J is TRBJ1-1 and V is TRBV15; D unclear. This CDR3 comprises 16 residues. V dropped 3 bases and J dropped 1 base, with 15 bases sitting between them. Germline lookup yields CDR1 LNHNV and CDR2 YYDKDF (reference sequence). The CDR3: CATSSGWPRENTEAFF. CDR3 coding DNA: TGTGCCACCAGCAGTGGATGGCCGAGGGAGAACACTGAAGCTTTCTTT.

The V gene is TRBV4-1, the J gene TRBJ1-2; the D is unclear. This CDR3 has 16 residues. The V gene lost 0 bases and the J gene lost 4 bases, with 15 bases spanning the gap. Looked up from germline, CDR1 is MGHRA and CDR2 is YSYEKL. CDR3 amino acids: CASSQEEEEYSYGYTF. For the CDR3, the DNA is TGCGCCAGCAGCCAAGAAGAGGAAGAGTATTCCTATGGCTACACCTTC.

The chain recombines TRBV7-9 with TRBJ1-6, with a tentative D call TRBD1 (6 bases). This CDR3 is built from 15 residues. V lost 2 bases and J lost 8, with 13 bases in between. Looked up from germline, CDR1 is SEHNR and CDR2 is FQNEAQ (reference sequence). CDR3 residues: CASSLSRQGHSPLHF. The CDR3 DNA reads as TGTGCCAGCAGCTTAAGTCGGCAGGGGCATTCACCCCTCCACTTT.

This rearrangement joins TRBV5-1 to TRBJ1-2; D unclear. Per germline, CDR1 SGHRS and CDR2 YFSETQ. CDR3 length: 14 residues. V shed 0 bases and J shed 2 bases, with 8 bases lying between them. CDR3 residues: CASSLANWNYGYTF. Written as DNA, the CDR3 is TGCGCCAGCAGCTTGGCGAACTGGAACTATGGCTACACCTTC.

V is TRBV27 and J is TRBJ1-1; no definite D call. CDR1 is MNHEY and CDR2 is SMNVEV in the germline V gene (reference sequence). V was trimmed by 4 bases and J by 0 bases, leaving 9 bases between them. The CDR3 has 14 residues. The CDR3: CASSSDILNTEAFF. CDR3 nucleotide sequence: TGTGCCAGCAGTTCTGACATCTTGAACACTGAAGCTTTCTTT.

The chain couples TRBV5-4 to TRBJ2-5, with TRBD1 identical over 7 bases. The ends lost 6 bases at V and 4 bases at J; junction bases unmatched: 9. Germline assignment: CDR1 SGHNT and CDR2 YYREEE (reference sequence). The CDR3 is 14 amino acids. This chain's CDR3 is CASTLQGQRETQYF. The CDR3, as DNA: TGTGCCAGCACCCTGCAGGGACAGCGAGAGACCCAGTACTTC.

The chain joins TRBV11-2 to TRBJ2-3, with 8 bases lining up with TRBD2. CDR1 is SGHAT, CDR2 FQNNGV, per germline. The CDR3 consists of 14 residues. V lost 5 bases to trimming and J lost 6 bases; unmatched junction nucleotides: 7. CDR3 DNA: TGTGCCAGCAGCCTCGGGGGGGCCACTGATACGCAGTATTTT. It translates to CASSLGGATDTQYF. The entire variable domain, with the rest obtained from reference TRBV11-2 and TRBJ2-3, is as follows: EAGVAQSPRYKIIEKRQSVAFWCNPISGHATLYWYQQILGQGPKLLIQFQNNGVVDDSQLPKDRFSAERLKGVDSTLKIQPAKLEDSAVYLCASSLGGATDTQYFGPGTRLTVL.

The chain uses TRBV7-9 and TRBJ2-5; TRBD2 matches at 14 bases. There are 16 residues in the CDR3. The V and J ends lost 5 bases and 4 bases, in that order; junction bases with no gene match: 6. CDR1 SEHNR and CDR2 FQNEAQ come from the germline V gene (reference sequence). The CDR3, as DNA: TGTGCCAGCAGCCCCTTGACTAGCGGGGGGGCAGAGACCCAGTACTTC. Translation: CASSPLTSGGAETQYF. The full variable domain, in which reference TRBV7-9 and TRBJ2-5 provide the parts outside the CDR3, is DTGVSQNPRHKITKRGQNVTFRCDPISEHNRLYWYRQTLGQGPEFLTYFQNEAQLEKSRLLSDRFSAERPKGSFSTLEIQRTEQGDSAMYLCASSPLTSGGAETQYFGPGTRLLVL.

The chain links TRBV6-5 to TRBJ1-4; D is unresolved. Trimming took 5 bases from V and 0 from J, leaving 10 bases between them. The CDR3 sequence is 15 residues long. Germline V gives CDR1 MNHEY, CDR2 SVGAGI. The CDR3 sequence is CASSPEGSTNEKLFF. CDR3 nucleotide sequence: TGTGCCAGCAGTCCGGAGGGTTCAACTAATGAAAAACTGTTTTTT.

This rearrangement joins TRBV5-1 to TRBJ1-6; D might be TRBD1 (5 bases). V was pared by 0 bases and J by 9 bases, with 13 bases between. The CDR3 loop spans 15 amino acids. Germline V gives CDR1 SGHRS, CDR2 YFSETQ. The CDR3 DNA is TGCGCCAGCAGCTTGGAGTCCGGGGGTGGTTCACCCCTCCACTTT. It yields the protein CASSLESGGGSPLHF.

The rearrangement uses TRBV9 and TRBJ2-2; no firm D call. Germline CDR1 SGDLS, CDR2 YYNGEE. This CDR3 spans 14 amino acids. V was pared by 0 bases and J by 3 bases, with 6 bases between. CDR3 sequence (DNA): TGTGCCAGCAGCGTAGCTACCTACACCGGGGAGCTGTTTTTT. Amino acids: CASSVATYTGELFF.

This chain joins TRBV6-5 and TRBJ2-2; TRBD2 matches at 7 bases. The CDR3 totals 15 residues. The junction had 4 bases not matched to a gene; V was cut back by 6 bases and J by 0 bases. Germline CDR1 and CDR2: MNHEY and SVGAGI. The CDR3 spells CASRRDYSNTGELFF. CDR3 DNA: TGTGCCAGCAGACGGGACTATTCGAACACCGGGGAGCTGTTTTTT.

This clone appeared a single time. The chain links TRBV2 to TRBJ2-2; the D gene is possibly TRBD1 (5 bases). The germline V gene has CDR1 SNHLY and CDR2 FYNNEI. The V gene lost 5 bases and the J gene lost 4 bases, with 11 bases spanning the gap. The CDR3 spans 14 residues. CDR3 sequence reads: CASSTQDSTGELFF. CDR3 bases: TGTGCCAGCAGTACACAGGATTCCACCGGGGAGCTGTTTTTT.

This clone occurred a few times. J is TRBJ1-1 and V is TRBV11-3; 8 nucleotides match TRBD1. Looked up from germline, CDR1 is SGHNT and CDR2 is YENEEA. CDR3 length equals 14 residues. J was trimmed by 4 bases and V by 5 bases; bases with no gene match: 6. The CDR3 DNA is TGTGCCAGCAGCCCGTCACAGGGGGGCACTGAAGCTTTCTTT. Protein product: CASSPSQGGTEAFF.

This clone appeared a few times. The chain uses TRBV3-1 (or the pseudogene TRBV3-2) and TRBJ1-4, with 7 bases aligning to TRBD1. The CDR3 has 17 residues. The V gene end was trimmed by 2 bases and the J gene end by 5 bases; junction bases not matched to a gene: 11. Germline CDR1 and CDR2: LGHDT and YNNKEL (reference sequence). CDR3 residues: CASSQTGVKVRNEKLFF. In DNA form, the CDR3 reads TGTGCCAGCAGCCAAACAGGGGTAAAGGTACGGAATGAAAAACTGTTTTTT.

On this clone itself: The junction differs from germline at one of its ends, possibly a read error. The chain uses TRBV6-2 or TRBV6-3 and TRBJ2-7; 7 nucleotides agree with TRBD1. This CDR3 has 11 amino acids. CDR1 is MNHEY, CDR2 SVGEGT, per germline. The CDR3 bases are TGTGCCAGCAGCCTCAGCGGACAGGCGACCTTC. Translating it yields CASSLSGQATF.

This rearrangement joins TRBV30 to TRBJ1-2; no firm D call. Between the trimmed V and J ends, which lost 7 bases and 0 bases, there was a span of 15 bases. Germline V gives CDR1 GTSNPN, CDR2 SVGIG (reference sequence). The CDR3 runs 14 residues. The CDR3 coding sequence is TGTGCCTCCCTAATGGGCCTTCCTAACTATGGCTACACCTTC. Protein sequence: CASLMGLPNYGYTF.

This chain uses TRBV7-9 with TRBJ2-5, with 10 bases identical to TRBD1. V was clipped by 5 bases and J by 5 bases; unmatched bases: 8. Germline V gives CDR1 SEHNR, CDR2 FQNEAQ (reference sequence). This CDR3 is built from 15 residues. CDR3 DNA sequence: TGTGCCAGCAGCCACCTGACAGGGGGCGGCGAGACCCAGTACTTC. Protein product: CASSHLTGGGETQYF. Full variable domain (remainder filled in from reference TRBV7-9 and TRBJ2-5): DTGVSQNPRHKITKRGQNVTFRCDPISEHNRLYWYRQTLGQGPEFLTYFQNEAQLEKSRLLSDRFSAERPKGSFSTLEIQRTEQGDSAMYLCASSHLTGGGETQYFGPGTRLLVL.

This chain joins TRBV11-2 and TRBJ1-2, with a possible D match to TRBD1 (6 bases). Trimming pared 5 bases from V and 8 bases from J, leaving 21 bases between. This CDR3 is built from 15 residues. Germline assignment: CDR1 SGHAT and CDR2 FQNNGV. The CDR3 bases are TGTGCCAGCAGCAACCTCTTCGGGACATTTGGGGGCTACACCTTC. Its protein is CASSNLFGTFGGYTF.

This chain links TRBV5-6 with TRBJ1-6; D is ambiguous. The CDR3 has 14 residues. V was cut by 2 bases and J by 7 bases, with 10 bases left in between. CDR1 is SGHDT and CDR2 is YYEEEE in the germline V gene. The CDR3 DNA reads TGTGCCAGCAGCTTCGGGAACCTGAATTCACCCCTCCACTTT. It translates to CASSFGNLNSPLHF.

This clone was detected only once. V and J are TRBV5-4 and TRBJ1-3, with a tentative D call TRBD1 (6 bases). CDR1 and CDR2 from the germline V gene are SGHNT and YYREEE (reference sequence). V lost 4 bases and J 4 bases, leaving 12 bases between the germline ends. This CDR3 contains 14 residues. The DNA for the CDR3 is TGTGCCAGCAGCACAAACAGGGTCGGAAACACCATATATTTT. It encodes CASSTNRVGNTIYF.

CDR3 sequence: CAVGDRGYNEQFF. In DNA form, the CDR3 reads TGTGCCGTGGGGGACAGGGGGTACAATGAGCAGTTCTTC. The chain uses TRBV6-5 and TRBJ2-1; 11 positions match TRBD1. V lost 11 bases, J lost 4 bases, and 4 bases stayed unmatched. The CDR3 extends over 13 amino acids. Germline CDR1 and CDR2: MNHEY and SVGAGI.

The chain couples TRBV28 to TRBJ1-6; 8 bases are shared with TRBD1. This CDR3 has 15 residues. V shed 2 bases and J 7 bases; nucleotides not matched to a gene: 4. The germline V gene has CDR1 MDHEN and CDR2 SYDVKM. This chain's CDR3 is CASSLRQGANSPLHF. The DNA of the CDR3 is TGTGCCAGCAGTTTACGTCAGGGGGCAAATTCACCCCTCCACTTT.

V and J are TRBV6-5 and TRBJ2-7, with 9 bases fitting TRBD1. Germline-derived CDR1 and CDR2 are MNHEY and SVGAGI. The CDR3 extends over 14 amino acids. J gave up 2 bases and V 5 bases, and 4 bases lay outside the gene matches. CDR3 amino acids: CASSPGTGPYEQYF. DNA for the CDR3: TGTGCCAGCAGTCCCGGGACAGGGCCCTACGAGCAGTACTTC.

The CDR3 loop reads CASSLALSEKLFF. The DNA for the CDR3 is TGTGCCAGCAGCTTAGCGCTTAGTGAAAAACTGTTTTTT. The genes are TRBV7-6 and TRBJ1-4; D is uncertain. Trimming stripped 0 bases from V and 7 bases from J, with 6 bases between. The CDR3 is made up of 13 amino acids. Germline V gives CDR1 SGHVS, CDR2 FNYEAQ.

The chain recombines TRBV6-5 with TRBJ1-5; D gene ambiguous. The CDR3 length is 15 residues. Germline V gene data show CDR1 as MNHEY and CDR2 as SVGAGI. V was cut by 0 bases and J by 11 bases, with 17 bases left in between. CDR3 in amino acids: CASSYSISGYRSQHF. CDR3 sequence (DNA): TGTGCCAGCAGTTACTCCATCTCCGGGTATAGGTCCCAGCATTTT.